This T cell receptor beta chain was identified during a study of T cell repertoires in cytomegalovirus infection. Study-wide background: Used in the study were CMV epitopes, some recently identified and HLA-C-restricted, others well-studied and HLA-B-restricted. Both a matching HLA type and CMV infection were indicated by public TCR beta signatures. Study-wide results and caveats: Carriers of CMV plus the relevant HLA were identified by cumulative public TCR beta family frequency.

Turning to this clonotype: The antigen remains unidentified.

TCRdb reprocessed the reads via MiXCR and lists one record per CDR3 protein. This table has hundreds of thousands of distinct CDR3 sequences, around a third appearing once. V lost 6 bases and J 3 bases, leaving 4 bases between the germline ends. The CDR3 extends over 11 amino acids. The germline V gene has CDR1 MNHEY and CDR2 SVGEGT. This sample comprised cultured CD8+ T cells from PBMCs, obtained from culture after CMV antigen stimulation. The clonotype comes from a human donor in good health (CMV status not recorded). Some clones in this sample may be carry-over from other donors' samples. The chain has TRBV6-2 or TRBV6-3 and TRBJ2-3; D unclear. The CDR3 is CASRQTDTQYF. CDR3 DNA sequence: TGTGCCAGCAGGCAAACAGATACGCAGTATTTT.